The source of this T cell receptor beta chain is a study of long-term antiretroviral therapy in people with HIV. Remarks on this clone: Its antigen is unknown.

Germline V gives CDR1 LNHNV, CDR2 YYDKDF (reference sequence). The V gene lost 0 bases and the J gene lost 4 bases, with 12 bases spanning the gap. The CDR3 loop spans 16 amino acids. The samples, holding roughly 0.85-10 million cryopreserved PBMC, were thawed before DNA extraction was carried out. Study conclusions and caveats: The data indicate that diversity increased after ART but remained below transplant donor controls.

Researchers ran immunoSEQ v3.0 at survey level. Sequencing was performed with immunoSEQ multiplex PCR; in TCRdb, only in-frame clones are kept and a portion is missing. The table lists about 25,000 clones, around four fifths of them singletons. The receptor was isolated from a man younger than 35 with HIV. The chain combines TRBV15 with TRBJ2-2; D not resolved. Here the sequenced sample was unsorted PBMCs, taken 3 years after starting antiretroviral therapy. In nucleotides, the CDR3 is TGTGCCACCAGCAGAGATGAGCCCCAGATCACCGGGGAGCTGTTTTTT. It is translated as CATSRDEPQITGELFF.